This T cell receptor beta chain emerged from a study of blood T cell repertoires in COVID-19. Assay used: immunoSEQ multiplex PCR; TCRdb lists only in-frame clones, some missing. This sample has 75,000 to 90,000 clones, with 75% to 85% found just once. This CDR3 is 12 amino acids long. V lost 4 bases and J lost 3, with 7 bases in between. Germline values: CDR1 WNHNN, CDR2 SYGVQD (reference sequence). This sequence was found in a woman aged 40 to 55 with active or convalescent COVID-19. Sequenced sample: peripheral blood. This rearrangement joins TRBV10-1 to TRBJ2-7; D not certain. CDR3 sequence reads: CASSVPSYEQYF. The CDR3 DNA is TGCGCCAGCAGTGTACCCAGCTACGAGCAGTACTTC.